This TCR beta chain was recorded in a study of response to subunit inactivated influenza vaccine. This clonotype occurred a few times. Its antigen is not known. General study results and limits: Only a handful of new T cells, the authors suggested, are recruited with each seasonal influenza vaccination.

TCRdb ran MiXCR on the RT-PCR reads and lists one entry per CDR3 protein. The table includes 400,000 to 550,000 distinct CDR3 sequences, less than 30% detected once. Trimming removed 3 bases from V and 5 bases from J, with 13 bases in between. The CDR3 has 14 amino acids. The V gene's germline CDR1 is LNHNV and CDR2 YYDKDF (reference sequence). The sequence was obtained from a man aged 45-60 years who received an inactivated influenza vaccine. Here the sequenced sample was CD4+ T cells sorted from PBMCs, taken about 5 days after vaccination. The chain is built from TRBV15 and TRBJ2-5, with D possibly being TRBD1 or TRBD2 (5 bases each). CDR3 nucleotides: TGTGCCACCAGCAGGCTCCTGGGGACGGAGACCCAGTACTTC. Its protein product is CATSRLLGTETQYF.